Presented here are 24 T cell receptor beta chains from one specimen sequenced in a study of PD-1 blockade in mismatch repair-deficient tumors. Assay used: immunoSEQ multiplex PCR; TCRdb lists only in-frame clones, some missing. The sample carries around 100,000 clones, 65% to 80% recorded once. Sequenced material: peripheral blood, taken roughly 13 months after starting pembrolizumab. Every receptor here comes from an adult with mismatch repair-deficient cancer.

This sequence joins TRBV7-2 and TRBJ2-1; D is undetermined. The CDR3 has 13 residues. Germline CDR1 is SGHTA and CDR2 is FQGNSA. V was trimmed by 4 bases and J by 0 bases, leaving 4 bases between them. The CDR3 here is CASSWNSYNEQFF. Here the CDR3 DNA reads TGTGCCAGCAGCTGGAACTCCTACAATGAGCAGTTCTTC.

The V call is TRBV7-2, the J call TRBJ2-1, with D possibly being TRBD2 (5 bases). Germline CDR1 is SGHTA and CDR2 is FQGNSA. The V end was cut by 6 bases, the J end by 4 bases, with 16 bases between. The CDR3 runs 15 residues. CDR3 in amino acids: CASRSGGLLYNEQFF. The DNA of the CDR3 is TGTGCCAGCAGATCAGGTGGACTCCTATACAATGAGCAGTTCTTC. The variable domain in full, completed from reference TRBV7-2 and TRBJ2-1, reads GAGVSQSPSNKVTEKGKDVELRCDPISGHTALYWYRQSLGQGLEFLIYFQGNSAPDKSGLPSDRFSAERTGGSVSTLTIQRTQQEDSAVYLCASRSGGLLYNEQFFGPGTRLTVL.

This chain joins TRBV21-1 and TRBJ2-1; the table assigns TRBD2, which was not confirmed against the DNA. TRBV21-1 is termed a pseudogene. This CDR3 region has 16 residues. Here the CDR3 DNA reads TGTGCCAGCAGCAATTTACTAGCGGAGTTATACAATGAGCAGTTCTTC. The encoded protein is CASSNLLAELYNEQFF.

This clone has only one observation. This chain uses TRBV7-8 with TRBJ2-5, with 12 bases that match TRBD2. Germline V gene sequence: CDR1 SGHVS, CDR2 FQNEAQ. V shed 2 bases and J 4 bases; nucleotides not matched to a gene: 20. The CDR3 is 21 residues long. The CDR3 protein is CASSLYELSGLAGLGGETQYF. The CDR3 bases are TGTGCCAGCAGCTTATACGAATTGTCGGGACTAGCGGGTCTAGGTGGAGAGACCCAGTACTTC.

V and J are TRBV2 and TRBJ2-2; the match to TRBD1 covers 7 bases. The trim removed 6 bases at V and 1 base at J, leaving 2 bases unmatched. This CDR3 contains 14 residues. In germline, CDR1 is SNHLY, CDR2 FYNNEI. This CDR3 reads CASRQGLNTGELFF. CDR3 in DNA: TGTGCCAGCAGACAGGGGCTGAACACCGGGGAGCTGTTTTTT.

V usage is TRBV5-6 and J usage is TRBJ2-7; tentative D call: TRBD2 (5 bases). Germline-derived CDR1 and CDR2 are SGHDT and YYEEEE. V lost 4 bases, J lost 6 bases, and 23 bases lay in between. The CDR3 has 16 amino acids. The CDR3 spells CASSPEPTLGVSEQYF. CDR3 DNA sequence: TGTGCCAGCAGCCCGGAACCGACACTCGGGGTGAGCGAGCAGTACTTC.

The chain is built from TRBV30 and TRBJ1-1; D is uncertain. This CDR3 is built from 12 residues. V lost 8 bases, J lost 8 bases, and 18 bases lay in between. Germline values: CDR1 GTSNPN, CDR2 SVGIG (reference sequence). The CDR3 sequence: CAGEEALGEAFF. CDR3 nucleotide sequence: TGTGCCGGGGAGGAGGCTCTCGGCGAAGCTTTCTTT.

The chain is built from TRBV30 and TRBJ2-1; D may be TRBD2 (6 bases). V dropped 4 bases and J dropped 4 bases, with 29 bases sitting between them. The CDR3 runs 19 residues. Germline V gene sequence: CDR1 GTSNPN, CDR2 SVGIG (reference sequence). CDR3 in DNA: TGTGCCTGGATTAATCCCCTCCTTTACACGGCGGGAAAGTACAATGAGCAGTTCTTC. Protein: CAWINPLLYTAGKYNEQFF.

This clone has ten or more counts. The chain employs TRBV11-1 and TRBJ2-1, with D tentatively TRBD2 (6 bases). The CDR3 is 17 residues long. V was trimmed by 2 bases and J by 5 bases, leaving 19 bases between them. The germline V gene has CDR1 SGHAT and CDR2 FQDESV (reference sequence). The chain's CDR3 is CASSLRGGGIGNNEQFF. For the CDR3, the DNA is TGTGCCAGCAGCTTACGTGGTGGGGGGATTGGAAACAATGAGCAGTTCTTC.

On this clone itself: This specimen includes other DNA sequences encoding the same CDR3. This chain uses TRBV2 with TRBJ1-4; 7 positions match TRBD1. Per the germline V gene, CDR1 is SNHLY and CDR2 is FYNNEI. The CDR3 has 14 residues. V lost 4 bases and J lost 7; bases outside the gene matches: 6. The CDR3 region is CASSALGGFEKLFF. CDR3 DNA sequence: TGTGCCAGCAGTGCCTTAGGGGGCTTTGAAAAACTGTTTTTT. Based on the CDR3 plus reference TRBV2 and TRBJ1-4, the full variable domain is EPEVTQTPSHQVTQMGQEVILRCVPISNHLYFYWYRQILGQKVEFLVSFYNNEISEKSEIFDDQFSVERPDGSNFTLKIRSTKLEDSAMYFCASSALGGFEKLFFGSGTQLSVL.

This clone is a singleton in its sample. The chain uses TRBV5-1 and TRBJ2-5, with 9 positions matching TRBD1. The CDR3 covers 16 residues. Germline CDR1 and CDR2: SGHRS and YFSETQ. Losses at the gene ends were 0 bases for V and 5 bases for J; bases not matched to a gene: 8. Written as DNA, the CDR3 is TGCGCCAGCAGCTTGGAGGGACAGGGAACGCGGGAGACCCAGTACTTC. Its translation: CASSLEGQGTRETQYF.

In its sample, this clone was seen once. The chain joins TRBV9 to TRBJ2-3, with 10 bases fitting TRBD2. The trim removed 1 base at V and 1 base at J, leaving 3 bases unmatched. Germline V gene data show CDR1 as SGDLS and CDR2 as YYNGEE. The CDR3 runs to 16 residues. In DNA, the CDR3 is TGTGCCAGCAGCGTAAACAGCGGGAGGGGCACAGATACGCAGTATTTT. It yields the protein CASSVNSGRGTDTQYF.

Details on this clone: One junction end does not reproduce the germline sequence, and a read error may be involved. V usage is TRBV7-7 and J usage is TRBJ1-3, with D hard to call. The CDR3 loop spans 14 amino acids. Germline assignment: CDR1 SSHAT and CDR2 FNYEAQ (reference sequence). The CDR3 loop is CASSADSSGNTIYF. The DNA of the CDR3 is TGTGCTAGCAGCGCGGACTCCTCTGGAAACACCATATATTTT. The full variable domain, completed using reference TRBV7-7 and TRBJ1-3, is GAGVSQSPRYKVTKRGQDVTLRCDPISSHATLYWYQQALGQGPEFLTYFNYEAQPDKSGLPSDRFSAERPEGSISTLTIQRTEQRDSAMYRCASSADSSGNTIYFGEGSWLTVV.

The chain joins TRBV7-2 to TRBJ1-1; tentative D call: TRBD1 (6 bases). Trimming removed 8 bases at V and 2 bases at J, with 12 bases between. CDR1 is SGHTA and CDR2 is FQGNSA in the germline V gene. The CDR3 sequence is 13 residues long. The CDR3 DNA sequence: TGTGCCAGCGGGAGGACAGTCAACACTGAAGCTTTCTTT. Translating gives CASGRTVNTEAFF.

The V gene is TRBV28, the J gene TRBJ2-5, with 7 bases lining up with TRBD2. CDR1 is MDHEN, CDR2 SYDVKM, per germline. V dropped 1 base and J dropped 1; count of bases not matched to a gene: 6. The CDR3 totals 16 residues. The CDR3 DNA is TGTGCCAGCAGTTTATATGGGGGAGGGCGCCAAGAGACCCAGTACTTC. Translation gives CASSLYGGGRQETQYF.

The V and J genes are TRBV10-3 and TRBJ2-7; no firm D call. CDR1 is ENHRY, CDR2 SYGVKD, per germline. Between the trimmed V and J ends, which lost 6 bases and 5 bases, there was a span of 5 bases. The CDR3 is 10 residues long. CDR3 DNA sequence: TGTGCCATCAGCCCAGACGAGCAGTACTTC. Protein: CAISPDEQYF.

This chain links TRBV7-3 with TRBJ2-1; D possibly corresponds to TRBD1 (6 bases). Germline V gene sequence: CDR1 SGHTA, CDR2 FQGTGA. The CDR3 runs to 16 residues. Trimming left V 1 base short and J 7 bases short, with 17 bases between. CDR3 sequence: CASSLNPGQRSNEQFF. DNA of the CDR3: TGTGCCAGCAGCTTAAACCCTGGACAGCGATCTAATGAGCAGTTCTTC.

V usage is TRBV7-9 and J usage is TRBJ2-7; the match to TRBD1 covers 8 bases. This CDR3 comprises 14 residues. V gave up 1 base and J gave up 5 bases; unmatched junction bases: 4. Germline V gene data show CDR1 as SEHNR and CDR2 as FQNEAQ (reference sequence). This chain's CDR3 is CASSLGTGLNEQYF. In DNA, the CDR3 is TGTGCCAGCAGCTTAGGGACAGGGCTGAACGAGCAGTACTTC.

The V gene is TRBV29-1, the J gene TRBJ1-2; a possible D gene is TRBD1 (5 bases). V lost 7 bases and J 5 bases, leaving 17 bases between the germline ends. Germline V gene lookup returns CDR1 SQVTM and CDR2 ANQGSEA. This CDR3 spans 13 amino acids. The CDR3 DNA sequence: TGCAGCGGGACCCACGGGGGGGGTTATGGCTACACCTTC. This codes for CSGTHGGGYGYTF.

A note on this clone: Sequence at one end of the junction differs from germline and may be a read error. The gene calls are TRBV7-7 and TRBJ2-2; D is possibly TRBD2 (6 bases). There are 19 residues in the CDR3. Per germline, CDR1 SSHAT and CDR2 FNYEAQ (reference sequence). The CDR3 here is CASSLDRDFPPKNTGELFF. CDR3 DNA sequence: TGTGCTAGCAGCTTAGACCGGGACTTCCCCCCTAAGAACACCGGGGAGCTGTTTTTT. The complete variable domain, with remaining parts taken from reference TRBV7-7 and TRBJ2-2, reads GAGVSQSPRYKVTKRGQDVTLRCDPISSHATLYWYQQALGQGPEFLTYFNYEAQPDKSGLPSDRFSAERPEGSISTLTIQRTEQRDSAMYRCASSLDRDFPPKNTGELFFGEGSRLTVL.

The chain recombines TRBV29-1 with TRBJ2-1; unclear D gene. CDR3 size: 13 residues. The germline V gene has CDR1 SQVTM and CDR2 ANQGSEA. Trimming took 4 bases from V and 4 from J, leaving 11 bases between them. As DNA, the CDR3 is TGCAGCGTTGTAGGTATGGGATACAATGAGCAGTTCTTC. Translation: CSVVGMGYNEQFF.

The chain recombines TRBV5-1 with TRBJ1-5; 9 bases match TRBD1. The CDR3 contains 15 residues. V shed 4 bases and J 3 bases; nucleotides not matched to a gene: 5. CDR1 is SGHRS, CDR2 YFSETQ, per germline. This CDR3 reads CASSARDRDNQPQHF. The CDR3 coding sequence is TGCGCCAGCAGCGCCCGGGACAGGGACAATCAGCCCCAGCATTTT.

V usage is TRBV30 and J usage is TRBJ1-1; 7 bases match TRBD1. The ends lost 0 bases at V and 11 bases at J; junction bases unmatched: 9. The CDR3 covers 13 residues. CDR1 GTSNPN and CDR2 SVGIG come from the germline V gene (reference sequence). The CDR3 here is CAWSVGGGGLAFF. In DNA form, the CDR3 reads TGTGCCTGGAGTGTAGGAGGGGGCGGCTTGGCTTTCTTT.

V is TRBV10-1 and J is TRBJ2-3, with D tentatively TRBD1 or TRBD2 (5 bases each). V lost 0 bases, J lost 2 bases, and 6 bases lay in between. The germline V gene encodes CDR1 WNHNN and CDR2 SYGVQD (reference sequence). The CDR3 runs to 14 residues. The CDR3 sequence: CASSESGDTDTQYF. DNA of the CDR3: TGCGCCAGCAGTGAGTCGGGGGACACAGATACGCAGTATTTT.